This T cell receptor (beta chain) was obtained from a study of neurological immune-mediated disorders. Study observations and caveats: In HTLV-1-associated myelopathy, TCR clonal expansion was greatest, whereas multiple sclerosis had the least, falling below healthy controls.

This clonotype appeared many times. Antigen unknown. There are 15 residues in the CDR3. Germline assignment: CDR1 SGHTA and CDR2 FQGNSA. The germline V and J ends were trimmed by 2 bases and 0 bases, with 8 bases remaining between them. The cDNA was synthesized by means of template-switch 5'RACE, which was carried out with 10-nucleotide random UMIs. Every sequencing run returned over 190 million TCR-beta sequences, which were derived from 15-18 subjects. One entry per CDR3 protein, called by TCRdb with MiXCR from the 5' RACE reads. The sample has about 33,000 distinct CDR3 sequences, less than 1.6% seen once; the top ten hold about 9%.

This TCR came from a woman younger than 45 with multiple sclerosis. Sequencing input: PBMCs. The chain joins TRBV7-2 to TRBJ1-5; D is unresolved. The CDR3 sequence is CASSLLRASNQPQHF. CDR3 coding DNA: TGTGCCAGCAGCTTACTCCGGGCTAGCAATCAGCCCCAGCATTTT.